A selection of T cell receptor beta chains follows, all from one sample in a study of OX40 agonist ivuxolimab in advanced cancers. Assay used: immunoSEQ multiplex PCR; TCRdb lists only in-frame clones, some missing. The table has more than 50,000 clones, 65% to 85% seen once. Material: CD4+ or CD8+ T cells sorted from blood, obtained in a trial of the OX40 agonist ivuxolimab. These TCRs come from an adult with an advanced solid tumor such as melanoma, head and neck, liver or kidney cancer. The CDR3 runs from the conserved cysteine through the conserved F or W. A D gene is named only where the DNA matches it firmly. Clone size is given for some rows only: seen once, a few or many times, or a class if the clone is expanded.

j_gene | d_gene | v_gene | abundance | CDR3aa | CDR3nt
TRBJ2-7 | - | TRBV6-6 | - | CASRPAKLYEQYF | TGTGCCAGCAGGCCGGCCAAGCTCTACGAGCAGTACTTC
TRBJ2-7 | - | TRBV30 | - | CAWSTGISYEQYF | TGTGCCTGGAGTACGGGGATCTCCTACGAGCAGTACTTC
TRBJ2-1 | - | TRBV7-9 | - | CASSPRRGSSYNEQFF | TGTGCCAGCAGCCCACGCCGGGGGAGCTCCTACAATGAGCAGTTCTTC
TRBJ1-2 | - | TRBV29-1 | few | CSVERGPIDYGYTF | TGCAGCGTTGAAAGGGGCCCGATCGACTATGGCTACACCTTC
TRBJ2-2 | - | TRBV9 | - | CASSPGTVNTGELFF | TGTGCCAGCAGCCCCGGGACGGTGAACACCGGGGAGCTGTTTTTT
TRBJ1-5 | - | TRBV7-8 | few | CASSLGGPQPQHF | TGTGCCAGCAGCTTAGGAGGGCCTCAGCCCCAGCATTTT
TRBJ2-5 | - | TRBV5-4 | - | CASSSFNRAGNQESQYF | TGTGCCAGCAGCTCGTTCAACCGGGCAGGGAACCAAGAGAGCCAGTACTTC
TRBJ1-6 | - | TRBV15 | once | CATSRGGRATPGSPLHF | TGTGCCACCAGCAGAGGGGGTAGGGCCACCCCCGGCTCACCCCTCCACTTT
TRBJ2-3 | - | TRBV2 | - | CASNSGTSTDTQYF | TGTGCCAGCAATAGCGGCACTAGCACAGATACGCAGTATTTT
TRBJ1-2 | - | TRBV4-2 | - | CASSLSPTENRRYGYTF | TGTGCCAGCAGCCTAAGCCCGACAGAAAACCGGCGCTATGGCTACACCTTC
TRBJ2-1 | TRBD2 | TRBV27 | - | CASSLALAGGPGYNEQFF | TGTGCCAGCAGTTTAGCACTAGCGGGAGGGCCGGGCTACAATGAGCAGTTCTTC
TRBJ2-7 | TRBD1 | TRBV5-4 | - | CASSARDRGPYEQYF | TGTGCCAGCAGCGCCCGGGACAGGGGTCCCTACGAGCAGTACTTC
TRBJ2-7 | - | TRBV28 | - | CASSLTDSSYEQYF | TGTGCCAGCAGTTTGACGGATAGCTCCTACGAGCAGTACTTC
TRBJ1-1 | - | TRBV29-1 | few | CSVLSGYTEAFF | TGCAGCGTATTATCGGGATACACTGAAGCTTTCTTT
TRBJ2-1 | TRBD2 | TRBV9 | - | CASSVKTSGGEQFF | TGTGCCAGCAGCGTCAAGACTAGCGGAGGTGAGCAGTTCTTC
TRBJ1-2 | - | TRBV5-1 | - | CASSLAGAQQQGGGYTF | TGCGCCAGCAGCTTGGCCGGGGCCCAACAACAGGGAGGAGGCTACACCTTC
TRBJ2-7 | TRBD2 | TRBV7-2 | - | CASSFRSGIPYEQYF | TGTGCCAGCAGCTTCCGGAGCGGGATCCCCTACGAGCAGTACTTC
TRBJ1-1 | - | TRBV9 | - | CASSVLGTEAFF | TGTGCCAGCAGCGTATTGGGCACTGAAGCTTTCTTT
TRBJ1-5 | - | TRBV27 | - | CASSQGGSNQPQHF | TGTGCCAGCAGTCAAGGGGGTAGCAATCAGCCCCAGCATTTT
TRBJ2-3 | - | TRBV25-1 | - | CASRSTRLNTDTQYF | TGTGCCAGCAGATCGACTAGACTGAACACAGATACGCAGTATTTT
TRBJ1-2 | - | TRBV6-1 | - | CASSVPGMNGYTF | TGTGCCAGCAGTGTGCCGGGAATGAATGGCTACACCTTC
TRBJ1-2 | - | TRBV6-5 | - | CASSYSGRSLLPSYTF | TGTGCCAGCAGTTACTCGGGACGATCCTTACTCCCTAGCTACACCTTC